This T cell receptor (beta chain) was documented in a study of T cell responses to AZD1222 COVID-19 vaccine. Study overall: Second-dose groups at about 4 or about 12 weeks were pooled. General study results and limits: Vaccine-related CD4 TCRs covered spike, predominating at 160-218 and 743-854. Researchers took repertoire samples only after the peak T cell response had come. Recipients of AZD1222 seropositive at baseline numbered only five or six.

CDR1 and CDR2 (germline): GTSNPN, SVGIG (reference sequence). Trimming stripped 3 bases from V and 2 bases from J, with 10 bases between. This CDR3 is 13 amino acids long. Method: immunoSEQ multiplex PCR; TCRdb's copy keeps in-frame clones and lacks some. Of 84,000 or so clones in the sample, roughly 85% were seen once. To note about this clone: Its antigen is unknown.

This sample comprised peripheral blood, obtained on day 0 of AZD1222 vaccination. This receptor was obtained from an adult in good health. The rearrangement uses TRBV30 and TRBJ1-2; no clear D gene. CDR3 residues: CAWRTGRNYGYTF. CDR3 nucleotides: TGTGCCTGGAGAACCGGACGGAACTATGGCTACACCTTC.